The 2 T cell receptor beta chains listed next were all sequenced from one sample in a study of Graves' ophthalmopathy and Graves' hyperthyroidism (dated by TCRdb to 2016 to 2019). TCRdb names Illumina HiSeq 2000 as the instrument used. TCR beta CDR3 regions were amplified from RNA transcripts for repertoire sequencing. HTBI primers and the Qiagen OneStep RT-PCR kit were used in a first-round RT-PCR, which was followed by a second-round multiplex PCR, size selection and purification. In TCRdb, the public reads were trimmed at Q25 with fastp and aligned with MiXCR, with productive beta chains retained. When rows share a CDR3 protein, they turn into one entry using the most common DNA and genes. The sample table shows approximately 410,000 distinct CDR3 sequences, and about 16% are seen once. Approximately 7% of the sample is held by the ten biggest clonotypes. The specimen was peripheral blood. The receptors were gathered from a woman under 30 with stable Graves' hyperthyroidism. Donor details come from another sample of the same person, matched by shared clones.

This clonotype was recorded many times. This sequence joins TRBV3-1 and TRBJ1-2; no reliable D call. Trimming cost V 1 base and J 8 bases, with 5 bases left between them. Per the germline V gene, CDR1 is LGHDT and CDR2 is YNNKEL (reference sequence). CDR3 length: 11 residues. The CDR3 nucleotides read TGTGCCAGCAGCCAAGGACGCGGCTACACCTTC. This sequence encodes CASSQGRGYTF.

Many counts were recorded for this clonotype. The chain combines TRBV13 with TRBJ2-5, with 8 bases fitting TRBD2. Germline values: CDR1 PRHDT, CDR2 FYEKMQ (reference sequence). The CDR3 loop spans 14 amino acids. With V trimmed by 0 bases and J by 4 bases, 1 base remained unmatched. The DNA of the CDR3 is TGTGCCAGCAGCTTAGGTGGACTAGCAGAGACCCAGTACTTC. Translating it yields CASSLGGLAETQYF.